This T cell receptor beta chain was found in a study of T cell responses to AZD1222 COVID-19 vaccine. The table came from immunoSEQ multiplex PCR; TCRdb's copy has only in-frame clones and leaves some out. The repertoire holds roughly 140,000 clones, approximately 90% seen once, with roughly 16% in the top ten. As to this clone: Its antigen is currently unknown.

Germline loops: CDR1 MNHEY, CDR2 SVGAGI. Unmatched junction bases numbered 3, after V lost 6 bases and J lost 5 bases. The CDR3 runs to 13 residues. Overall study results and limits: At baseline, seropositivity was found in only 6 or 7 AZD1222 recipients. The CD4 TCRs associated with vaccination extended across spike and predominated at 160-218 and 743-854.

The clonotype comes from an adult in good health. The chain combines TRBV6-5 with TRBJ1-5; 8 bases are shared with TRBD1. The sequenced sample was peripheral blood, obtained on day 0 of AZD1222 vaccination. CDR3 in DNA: TGTGCCAGCAGATTGGACAGGGATCAGCCCCAGCATTTT. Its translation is CASRLDRDQPQHF.